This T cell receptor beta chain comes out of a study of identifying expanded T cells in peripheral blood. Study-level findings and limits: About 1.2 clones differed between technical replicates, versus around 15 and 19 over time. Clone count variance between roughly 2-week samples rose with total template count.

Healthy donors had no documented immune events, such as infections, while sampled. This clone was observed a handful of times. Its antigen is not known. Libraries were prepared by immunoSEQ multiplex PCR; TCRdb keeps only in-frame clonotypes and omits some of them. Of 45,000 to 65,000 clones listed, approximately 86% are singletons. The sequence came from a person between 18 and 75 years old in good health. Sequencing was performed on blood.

The CDR3 is CAWSDGTYGYTF. CDR3 DNA sequence: TGTGCCTGGAGTGATGGGACCTATGGCTACACCTTC. V is TRBV30 and J is TRBJ1-2, with a tentative D call TRBD1 (5 bases). The V end was cut by 1 base, the J end by 4 bases, with 7 bases between. CDR3 length: 12 amino acids. Germline V gene lookup returns CDR1 GTSNPN and CDR2 SVGIG (reference sequence).